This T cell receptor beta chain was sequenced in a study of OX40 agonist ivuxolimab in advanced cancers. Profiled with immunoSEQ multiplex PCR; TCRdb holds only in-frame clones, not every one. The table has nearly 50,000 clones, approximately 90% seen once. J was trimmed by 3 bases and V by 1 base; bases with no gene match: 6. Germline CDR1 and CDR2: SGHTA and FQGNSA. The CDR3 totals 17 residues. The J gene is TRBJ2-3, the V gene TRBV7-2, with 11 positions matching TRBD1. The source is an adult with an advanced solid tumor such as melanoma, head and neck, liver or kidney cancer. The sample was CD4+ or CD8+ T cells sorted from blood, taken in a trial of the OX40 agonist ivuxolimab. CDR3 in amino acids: CASSLVRTGGATDTQYF. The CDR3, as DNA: TGTGCCAGCAGCTTAGTCCGGACAGGGGGCGCGACAGATACGCAGTATTTT.